What follows are 27 T cell receptor beta chains derived from one specimen sequenced in a study of cytotoxic CD8 clonotypes in ibrutinib-treated CLL. Libraries were prepared by immunoSEQ multiplex PCR; TCRdb keeps only in-frame clonotypes and omits some of them. The sample has a few hundred thousand clones, 67% seen once; the top ten hold about 5.9%. The specimen was PBMCs, collected after 36 months of ibrutinib treatment. Receptors originate from a human donor with chronic lymphocytic leukemia.

V and J are TRBV6-1 and TRBJ2-5; 9 bases map to TRBD2. The CDR3 totals 15 residues. The ends lost 4 bases at V and 2 bases at J; junction bases unmatched: 5. Germline lookup yields CDR1 MNHNS and CDR2 SASEGT. CDR3 nucleotides: TGTGCCAGCAGTGGGCTAGCGGGATGGCAAGAGACCCAGTACTTC. Its protein product is CASSGLAGWQETQYF.

The gene calls are TRBV15 and TRBJ1-2, with 7 bases that match TRBD1. Trimming removed 4 bases from V and 5 bases from J; junction bases left unmatched: 7. CDR3 length equals 14 residues. Germline assignment: CDR1 LNHNV and CDR2 YYDKDF (reference sequence). The CDR3 DNA reads TGTGCCACCAGCAAGGGGGACAGTTTTTATGGCTACACCTTC. Translated, it gives CATSKGDSFYGYTF.

The V call is TRBV30, the J call TRBJ2-1; 8 bases are a match to TRBD2. CDR1 is GTSNPN and CDR2 is SVGIG in the germline V gene (reference sequence). The CDR3 is 13 residues long. The ends lost 0 bases at V and 10 bases at J; junction bases unmatched: 5. The CDR3 region has the DNA TGTGCCTGGAGTGTACGTGAGCGGGAGGAGCAGTTCTTC. Translated, it gives CAWSVREREEQFF.

The chain combines TRBV28 with TRBJ1-1; TRBD1 aligns across 7 bases. Germline V gene sequence: CDR1 MDHEN, CDR2 SYDVKM. This CDR3 has 12 residues. This CDR3 reads CATKKGQFGAFF. DNA of the CDR3: TGTGCGACTAAAAAGGGACAGTTCGGGGCTTTCTTT.

This clone has only a few counts. The CDR3: CASSLTEGQPQHF. CDR3 nucleotide sequence: TGTGCCAGCAGCTTAACGGAGGGACAGCCCCAGCATTTT. V and J are TRBV7-3 and TRBJ1-5; D is ambiguous. V shed 0 bases and J shed 7 bases, with 7 bases lying between them. This CDR3 comprises 13 residues. The V gene's germline CDR1 is SGHTA and CDR2 FQGTGA.

In DNA, the CDR3 is TGTGCCAGCAGAGATCTGGGACGCCTCTATGGCTACACCTTC. It specifies CASRDLGRLYGYTF. The V gene is TRBV28, the J gene TRBJ1-2; D perhaps matches TRBD1 (5 bases). This CDR3 is built from 14 residues. Germline lookup yields CDR1 MDHEN and CDR2 SYDVKM. The V gene lost 6 bases and the J gene lost 4 bases, with 15 bases spanning the gap.

This chain connects TRBV5-1 to TRBJ2-5; D is tentatively TRBD1 or TRBD2 (6 bases each). The V gene lost 6 bases and the J gene lost 5 bases, with 32 bases spanning the gap. The germline V gene has CDR1 SGHRS and CDR2 YFSETQ. This CDR3 is built from 19 residues. The DNA of the CDR3 is TGCGCCAGCAAACACCCCACCGGGGGCGGAATACACCCCACCGAGACCCAGTACTTC. Its protein product is CASKHPTGGGIHPTETQYF.

Of note for this clone: An end of the junction differs from the germline gene, which may be a read error. This chain links TRBV30 with TRBJ2-3; a possible D gene is TRBD2 (6 bases). This CDR3 region has 14 residues. Germline CDR1 and CDR2: GTSNPN and SVGIG (reference sequence). The CDR3 region has the DNA TGCGCCATCCACGGGACTTCTAGCACAGATACGCAGTATTTT. Translated, it gives CAIHGTSSTDTQYF.

In its sample, this clone was seen a few times. J is TRBJ2-1 and V is TRBV2; D remains ambiguous. The germline CDR1 and CDR2 sequences are SNHLY and FYNNEI. CDR3 size: 13 residues. V shed 1 base and J shed 8 bases, with 9 bases lying between them. The DNA of the CDR3 is TGTGCCAGCAGTGAAGGTCCTGGGGATGAGCAGTTCTTC. Amino acid sequence: CASSEGPGDEQFF. Variable domain in full (rest from reference TRBV2 and TRBJ2-1): EPEVTQTPSHQVTQMGQEVILRCVPISNHLYFYWYRQILGQKVEFLVSFYNNEISEKSEIFDDQFSVERPDGSNFTLKIRSTKLEDSAMYFCASSEGPGDEQFFGPGTRLTVL.

The table lists this clone with a few counts. This chain connects TRBV27 to TRBJ1-5, with TRBD1 as a possible D gene (6 bases). The germline CDR1 and CDR2 sequences are MNHEY and SMNVEV (reference sequence). The germline V and J ends were trimmed by 4 bases and 4 bases, with 11 bases remaining between them. The CDR3 is 14 residues long. The CDR3 spells CASSSDSANQPQHF. The CDR3 DNA is TGTGCCAGCAGTTCGGACAGCGCAAATCAGCCCCAGCATTTT.

The V gene is TRBV2, the J gene TRBJ1-6, with 8 bases identical to TRBD1. Trimming removed 1 base from V and 9 bases from J; junction bases left unmatched: 5. This CDR3 contains 15 residues. Germline V CDR1 and CDR2: SNHLY, FYNNEI. The CDR3 coding sequence is TGTGCCAGCAGTGAAGACAGGGGGAAACCTTCACCCCTCCACTTT. It codes for CASSEDRGKPSPLHF.

This clone came up a few times. The J gene is TRBJ2-3, the V gene TRBV9; D may match TRBD1 or TRBD2 (6 bases each). Germline CDR1 and CDR2: SGDLS and YYNGEE. This CDR3 region has 17 residues. Trimming removed 4 bases at V and 0 bases at J, with 18 bases between. CDR3 in amino acids: CASSPSSWGASTDTQYF. Written as DNA, the CDR3 is TGTGCCAGCAGCCCCTCAAGTTGGGGGGCAAGCACAGATACGCAGTATTTT.

This clone was counted only a few times. The chain carries TRBV9 and TRBJ2-7; 9 nucleotides agree with TRBD2. This CDR3 contains 14 residues. Germline V lookup: CDR1 SGDLS, CDR2 YYNGEE. V lost 4 bases and J lost 4; bases outside the gene matches: 6. The CDR3 DNA reads as TGTGCCAGCAGCACCGGGACTAGCTGGTACGAGCAGTACTTC. It yields the protein CASSTGTSWYEQYF.

V and J are TRBV7-9 and TRBJ1-5; D possibly corresponds to TRBD1 (6 bases). Germline CDR1 is SEHNR and CDR2 is FQNEAQ (reference sequence). V was trimmed by 1 base and J by 0 bases, leaving 16 bases between them. The CDR3 runs 18 residues. CDR3 in amino acids: CASSLVPFSDSSNQPQHF. The CDR3 nucleotides are TGTGCCAGCAGCTTAGTACCATTCTCGGACAGTAGCAATCAGCCCCAGCATTTT. The full variable domain, rest sourced from reference TRBV7-9 and TRBJ1-5, is DTGVSQNPRHKITKRGQNVTFRCDPISEHNRLYWYRQTLGQGPEFLTYFQNEAQLEKSRLLSDRFSAERPKGSFSTLEIQRTEQGDSAMYLCASSLVPFSDSSNQPQHFGDGTRLSIL.

The CDR3 is CASSSQSSGNTIYF. The DNA of the CDR3 is TGTGCCAGCAGCTCCCAGAGCTCTGGAAACACCATATATTTT. The V call is TRBV7-8, the J call TRBJ1-3; the D is unclear. Germline V gives CDR1 SGHVS, CDR2 FQNEAQ. V was trimmed by 4 bases and J by 0 bases, leaving 7 bases between them. This CDR3 region has 14 residues.

The chain carries TRBV7-2 and TRBJ1-2; 7 bases line up with TRBD1. Germline V lookup: CDR1 SGHTA, CDR2 FQGNSA. V dropped 5 bases and J dropped 2; count of bases not matched to a gene: 2. The CDR3 extends over 13 amino acids. CDR3 sequence: CASSHRGNYGYTF. In DNA, the CDR3 is TGTGCCAGCAGCCACAGGGGAAACTATGGCTACACCTTC. The full variable domain, its missing parts supplied by reference TRBV7-2 and TRBJ1-2, is GAGVSQSPSNKVTEKGKDVELRCDPISGHTALYWYRQSLGQGLEFLIYFQGNSAPDKSGLPSDRFSAERTGGSVSTLTIQRTQQEDSAVYLCASSHRGNYGYTFGSGTRLTVV.

V gene TRBV11-1 combines with J gene TRBJ2-5; D perhaps matches TRBD2 (5 bases). V was trimmed by 1 base and J by 5 bases, leaving 20 bases between them. Germline lookup yields CDR1 SGHAT and CDR2 FQDESV (reference sequence). The CDR3 is 17 residues long. The CDR3 protein is CASSLGLGADRVETQYF. CDR3 bases: TGTGCCAGCAGCTTAGGTCTCGGAGCGGATAGGGTTGAGACCCAGTACTTC.

V usage is TRBV6-5 and J usage is TRBJ2-1, with a possible D match to TRBD2 (5 bases). Trimming took 5 bases from V and 5 from J, leaving 10 bases between them. The CDR3 loop spans 13 amino acids. Germline V gene data show CDR1 as MNHEY and CDR2 as SVGAGI. The DNA for the CDR3 is TGTGCCAGCAGTAGACTCGGGGACAATGAGCAGTTCTTC. Encoded protein: CASSRLGDNEQFF.

The V call is TRBV29-1, the J call TRBJ2-7; the D is unclear. Trimming pared 4 bases from V and 0 bases from J, leaving 10 bases between. The length of the CDR3 is 13 residues. The germline CDR1 and CDR2 sequences are SQVTM and ANQGSEA. CDR3 nucleotide sequence: TGCAGCGTTGTGCCTCTGGGCTCCTACGAGCAGTACTTC. It codes for CSVVPLGSYEQYF.

Only a few counts were recorded for this clone. V gene TRBV19 combines with J gene TRBJ2-3; a possible D gene is TRBD1 (5 bases). CDR3 length equals 14 residues. Germline V gene sequence: CDR1 LNHDA, CDR2 SQIVND (reference sequence). Deletions cut 6 bases from V and 4 bases from J, with 14 bases between. CDR3: CASRPRDGADTQYF. The CDR3 nucleotides are TGTGCCAGTAGACCCAGGGATGGTGCAGATACGCAGTATTTT.

This chain joins TRBV11-2 and TRBJ2-1; D remains ambiguous. The CDR3 contains 14 residues. With 4 bases removed from V and 7 bases from J, the gap between germline ends came to 14 bases. Germline V gene sequence: CDR1 SGHAT, CDR2 FQNNGV. The CDR3 sequence: CASSSFLGKNEQFF. DNA for the CDR3: TGTGCCAGCAGCTCCTTCCTTGGGAAGAATGAGCAGTTCTTC.

The J gene is TRBJ2-7, the V gene TRBV5-3; D is perhaps TRBD2 (6 bases). TRBV5-3 falls under the ORF class, with uncertain function. This CDR3 region has 16 residues. Trimming took off 0 bases at V and 5 bases at J, with 18 bases between the two ends. The CDR3 DNA reads TGTGCCAGAAGCTTGGGGCCGGGAGTGGTGTCGGACGAGCAGTACTTC. Translated, it gives CARSLGPGVVSDEQYF.

As DNA, the CDR3 is TGCGCCAGCAGCTTTGGGCCGCGGCAGGGTCATGGCTACACCTTC. Translated, it gives CASSFGPRQGHGYTF. V gene TRBV5-1 combines with J gene TRBJ1-2, with D perhaps matching TRBD1 (5 bases). The CDR3 is 15 amino acids. Trimming took off 2 bases at V and 6 bases at J, with 17 bases between the two ends. CDR1 is SGHRS, CDR2 YFSETQ, per germline.

The chain is built from TRBV19 and TRBJ2-5; TRBD2 might be the D (6 bases). The V gene lost 5 bases and the J gene lost 1 base, with 17 bases spanning the gap. The CDR3 is 16 residues long. CDR1 is LNHDA, CDR2 SQIVND, per germline (reference sequence). As DNA, the CDR3 is TGTGCCAGTAGTTATAATCCGGAGGGACCCCAAGAGACCCAGTACTTC. This codes for CASSYNPEGPQETQYF.

This clone has only a few counts. The chain carries TRBV19 and TRBJ2-7, with 7 bases that match TRBD2. The CDR3 is made up of 14 amino acids. With 3 bases clipped from V and 2 bases from J, the junction kept 4 bases outside the gene matches. CDR1 LNHDA and CDR2 SQIVND come from the germline V gene (reference sequence). CDR3 in DNA: TGTGCCAGTAGTATTGGGGGGGACGCCTACGAGCAGTACTTC. It specifies CASSIGGDAYEQYF.

The rearrangement uses TRBV29-1 and TRBJ1-2; 12 bases agree with TRBD1. J lost 4 bases, V lost 3 bases, and 12 bases had no gene match. The length of the CDR3 is 17 residues. Per the germline V gene, CDR1 is SQVTM and CDR2 is ANQGSEA. The DNA of the CDR3 is TGCAGCGTTGAGGGTGGGACAGGGGGCCCGCAAGGCTATGGCTACACCTTC. Protein sequence: CSVEGGTGGPQGYGYTF.

DNA of the CDR3: TGCGCCAGCAGCCAAGAAGGGGGTGGACAGGGTGGTGGCTACACCTTC. This codes for CASSQEGGGQGGGYTF. This rearrangement joins TRBV4-1 to TRBJ1-2; 8 bases match TRBD1. Looked up from germline, CDR1 is MGHRA and CDR2 is YSYEKL. Germline trimming cut 0 bases from V and 7 bases from J; bases unmatched to any gene: 10. This CDR3 spans 16 amino acids.